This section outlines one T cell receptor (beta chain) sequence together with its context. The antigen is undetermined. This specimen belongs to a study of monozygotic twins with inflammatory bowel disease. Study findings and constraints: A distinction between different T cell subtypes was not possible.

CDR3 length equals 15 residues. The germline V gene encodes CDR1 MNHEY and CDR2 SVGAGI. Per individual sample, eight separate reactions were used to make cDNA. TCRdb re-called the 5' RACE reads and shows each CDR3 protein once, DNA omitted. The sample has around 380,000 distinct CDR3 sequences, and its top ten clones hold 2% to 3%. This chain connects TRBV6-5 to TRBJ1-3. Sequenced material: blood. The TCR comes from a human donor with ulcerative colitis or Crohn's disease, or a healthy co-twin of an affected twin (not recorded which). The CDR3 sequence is CASSPTENSGNTIYF.